This T cell receptor (beta chain) was captured in a study of memory CD4+ T cells and cytomegalovirus serostatus. Study as a whole: Of the healthy Belgian adults, fewer than 10 were CMV seropositive and 24 seronegative. Study-wide findings and caveats: A US-trained random forest predicted CMV serostatus with median AUC around 0.9.

The assay was immunoSEQ multiplex PCR, and TCRdb's table has in-frame clones only and misses some. The sample includes fewer than 40,000 clones, around 84% of them seen just once. In the case of this clone: Its target is unknown.

J lost 2 bases, V lost 6 bases, and 6 bases had no gene match. CDR1 and CDR2 (germline): SQVTM, ANQGSEA. This CDR3 is built from 14 residues. Single viable CD3+CD4+CD8-CD45RO+ cells were sorted as the memory CD4+ T cells. Serum IgG to CMV pp150, pp28, p38 and p52 defined serostatus. This TCR was sampled from an adult in good health and CMV-seronegative. The chain recombines TRBV29-1 with TRBJ1-5, with TRBD1 matching over 8 bases. Sequencing input: memory CD4+ T cells from blood. The CDR3, as DNA: TGCAGCGTAGCAGACAGGGGTCGCAATCAGCCCCAGCATTTT. This gives the protein CSVADRGRNQPQHF. The full variable domain, completed using reference TRBV29-1 and TRBJ1-5, is SAVISQKPSRDICQRGTSLTIQCQVDSQVTMMFWYRQQPGQSLTLIATANQGSEATYESGFVIDKFPISRPNLTFSTLTVSNMSPEDSSIYLCSVADRGRNQPQHFGDGTRLSIL.